The source of this T cell receptor beta chain is a study of blood T cell repertoires in COVID-19. Across the study: The origin of the acute and convalescent COVID-19 samples was the United States, Italy and Spain. T cells, B-cell-depleted T cells, or PBMCs supplied cDNA or gDNA.

Study processing details: Reference gene primer amplification yielded estimated nucleated cell counts. The protocol was immunoSEQ multiplex PCR, while the TCRdb copy is restricted to in-frame clones and leaves out a portion. D and trimming come from the DNA, and the V and J calls and clone size come from that table. The table has 80,000 to 100,000 clones, about four fifths seen once; the top ten hold around 24%. Sequenced: peripheral blood. The receptor was isolated from a man between 65 and 85 years old with acute or convalescent COVID-19.

For the CDR3, the DNA is TGTGCCTGGGATACCGGGACTTTGGGTAACACTGAAGCTTTCTTT. Translation: CAWDTGTLGNTEAFF. J is TRBJ1-1 and V is TRBV30, with D possibly matching TRBD1 (5 bases). V was pared by 5 bases and J by 2 bases, with 18 bases between. This CDR3 comprises 15 residues. Germline CDR1 reads GTSNPN; CDR2 reads SVGIG (reference sequence). Drawing the rest from reference TRBV30 and TRBJ1-1, the complete variable domain is SQTIHQWPATLVQPVGSPLSLECTVEGTSNPNLYWYRQAAGRGLQLLFYSVGIGQISSEVPQNLSASRPQDRQFILSSKKLLLSDSGFYLCAWDTGTLGNTEAFFGQGTRLTVV.